The TCR beta chain under discussion was sequenced for a study of blood T cell repertoires in COVID-19. The wider study: Acute and convalescent COVID-19 specimens originated in the United States, Italy and Spain.

Unmatched junction bases numbered 11, after V lost 6 bases and J lost 3 bases. Germline CDR1 is MGHRA and CDR2 is YSYEKL. CDR3 length: 16 residues. Generated by immunoSEQ multiplex PCR, the TCRdb table keeps only in-frame clones and is missing some. The table lists about 190,000 clones, roughly four fifths of them singletons, with roughly an eighth in the top ten. The sequence was obtained from a man between 25 and 39 years old with active or convalescent COVID-19. The chain joins TRBV4-1 to TRBJ1-1; 9 bases line up with TRBD1. The specimen sequenced was peripheral blood. CDR3 nucleotides: TGCGCCAGCAGGCCCCTATGGGGGACAGGGCACACTGAAGCTTTCTTT. Translating gives CASRPLWGTGHTEAFF.